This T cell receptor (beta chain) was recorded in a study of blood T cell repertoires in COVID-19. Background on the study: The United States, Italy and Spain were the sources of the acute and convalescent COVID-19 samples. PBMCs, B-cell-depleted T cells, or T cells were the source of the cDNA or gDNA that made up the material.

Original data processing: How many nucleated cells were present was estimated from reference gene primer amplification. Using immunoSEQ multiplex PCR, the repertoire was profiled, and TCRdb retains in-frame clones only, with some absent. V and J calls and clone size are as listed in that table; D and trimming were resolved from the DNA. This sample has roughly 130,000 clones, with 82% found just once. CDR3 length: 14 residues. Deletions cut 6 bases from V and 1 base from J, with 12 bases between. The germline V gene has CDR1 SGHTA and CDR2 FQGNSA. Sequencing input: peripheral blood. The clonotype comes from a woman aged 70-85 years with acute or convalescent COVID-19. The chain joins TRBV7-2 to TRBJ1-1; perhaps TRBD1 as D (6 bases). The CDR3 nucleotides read TGTGCCAGCAGGCCAGACAGGACGAACACTGAAGCTTTCTTT. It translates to CASRPDRTNTEAFF.